This TCR beta chain was captured by sequencing in a study of memory CD4+ T cells and cytomegalovirus serostatus. Study as a whole: This sample comes from healthy Belgian adults, about nine CMV seropositive, 24 seronegative.

Findings and limits, study-wide: About two fifths of the roughly 160 known CMV-associated TCRbeta sequences appeared in CD4+ memory.

The sort gate was single viable CD3+CD4+CD8-CD45RO+ cells for memory CD4+ T cells. With regard to this clone: What it binds is unknown.

In the original workflow: Out-of-frame sequences were removed, leaving a few million distinct TCRbeta sequences. Data came from immunoSEQ multiplex PCR; TCRdb stores just in-frame clones and leaves some out. From that table come the V and J calls and clone size; the DNA was used to work out D and trimming. This sample yields about 50,000 clones, of which under 90% are seen a single time; 0.55% to 0.7% belongs to the top ten. Trimming took 3 bases from V and 7 from J, leaving 23 bases between them. Germline CDR1 reads GTSNPN; CDR2 reads SVGIG (reference sequence). This CDR3 spans 16 amino acids. The V call is TRBV30, the J call TRBJ2-3; D might be TRBD1 (7 bases). Source material: memory CD4+ T cells from blood. This clonotype originated in an adult in good health and CMV-seronegative. CDR3 nucleotides: TGTGCCTGGAGAAACGTGTGGAGGGGGCGAAGTCATACGCAGTATTTT. Protein product: CAWRNVWRGRSHTQYF.